This TCR beta chain came from a study of T cell changes during pregnancy in multiple sclerosis. This CDR3 spans 13 amino acids. Trimming stripped 5 bases from V and 4 bases from J, with 11 bases between. Per the germline V gene, CDR1 is SGHAT and CDR2 is FQNNGV. Measured with immunoSEQ multiplex PCR; TCRdb has only the in-frame clones, and not every one. The data show tens of thousands of clones, about 91% seen once. This clonotype was obtained from a female donor in good health, enrolled as a control in a pregnancy study. This specimen consisted of peripheral blood, obtained in the first trimester of pregnancy. This chain joins TRBV11-2 and TRBJ1-1; D ambiguous. In DNA form, the CDR3 reads TGTGCCAGCAGCCCCACGGAGGGCACTGAAGCTTTCTTT. Protein product: CASSPTEGTEAFF. Filled out from reference TRBV11-2 and TRBJ1-1, the complete variable domain reads EAGVAQSPRYKIIEKRQSVAFWCNPISGHATLYWYQQILGQGPKLLIQFQNNGVVDDSQLPKDRFSAERLKGVDSTLKIQPAKLEDSAVYLCASSPTEGTEAFFGQGTRLTVV.